The source of this T cell receptor beta chain is a study of T cell changes during pregnancy in multiple sclerosis. Germline V gene lookup returns CDR1 MNHNS and CDR2 SASEGT. The CDR3 sequence is 9 residues long. V shed 10 bases, J shed 9 bases, and the junction held 3 bases outside the gene matches. Assay used: immunoSEQ multiplex PCR; TCRdb lists only in-frame clones, some missing. In the table there are about 110,000 clones, about 90% of which are singletons. This receptor was identified in a female donor with multiple sclerosis, enrolled in a pregnancy study. The specimen was peripheral blood, collected in the third trimester of pregnancy. The J gene is TRBJ2-7, the V gene TRBV6-1; 7 bases agree with TRBD1. The CDR3 protein is CATGTVQYF. In DNA, the CDR3 is TGTGCCACGGGGACAGTGCAGTACTTC.